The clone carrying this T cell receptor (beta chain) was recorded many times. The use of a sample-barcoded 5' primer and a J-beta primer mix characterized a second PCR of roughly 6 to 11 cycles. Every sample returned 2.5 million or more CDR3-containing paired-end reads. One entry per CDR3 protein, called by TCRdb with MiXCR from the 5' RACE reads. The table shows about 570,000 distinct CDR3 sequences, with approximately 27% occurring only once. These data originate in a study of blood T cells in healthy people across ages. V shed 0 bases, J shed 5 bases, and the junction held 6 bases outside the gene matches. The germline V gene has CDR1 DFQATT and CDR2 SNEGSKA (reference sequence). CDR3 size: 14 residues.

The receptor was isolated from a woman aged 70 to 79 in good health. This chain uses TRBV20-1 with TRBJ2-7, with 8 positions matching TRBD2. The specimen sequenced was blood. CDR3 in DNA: TGCAGTGCTAGAGATTTGCGGGGGGCCGACGAGCAGTACTTC. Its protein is CSARDLRGADEQYF.